This T cell receptor beta chain is drawn from a study of beta chain features in type 1 diabetes (dated by TCRdb to 2016 to 2018). Regarding the research as a whole: Mean age, gender distribution, total cell number and subset yield were not different between patients and healthy donors. Whereas all 30 or so donors provided naive and central memory subsets, regulatory and stem cell-like memory subsets were isolated from just 8 patients and roughly eight healthy donors. Across all samples, fewer than 110,000,000 sorted cells were examined, and cell number per subset correlated strongly with RNA yield. In the study, recently diagnosed type 1 diabetes patients and matched healthy donors were compared on the TCRB repertoires of their sorted circulating CD4+ T cell subsets.

The entire amount of isolated RNA was reverse transcribed using the High Capacity cDNA Reverse Transcription Kit, so the sequenced TCRB transcripts were expressed ones. Naive, central memory and regulatory T cell samples underwent deep immunoSEQ sequencing, averaging around 3.9 million total reads per sample. After sorted cells were lysed in RLT buffer, RNA was extracted with DNase-treated RNeasy Micro or Mini kits, with the choice depending on cell number. To prevent cross-contamination, every cell subset was processed on its own, while patient and healthy donor samples were processed together. TCRB sequences were amplified from cDNA with the immunoSEQ multiplex PCR, producing 87-bp fragments spanning the CDR3 region. The amplicons were sequenced using the Illumina HiSeq platform. The original pipeline was this. Synthetic template baselines were used to correct PCR bias computationally, reads within Hamming distance 2 were collapsed, and singletons that could not be merged were discarded. Reads were aligned to IMGT to assign V, D and J genes, CDR3 length, and insertions or deletions at six rearrangement sites. Within each subset, clonotype counts were normalized to sorted cell number, and only after that were true diversity and Gini coefficients computed with the tcR R package. Repertoire sharing was quantified using the overlap coefficient calculated on TCRB nucleotide sequences. Out-of-frame TCRB sequences from naive cells were analyzed as a proxy for the pre-selection repertoire. Not all clones reach the TCRdb copy of this immuneACCESS table, which keeps in-frame sequences only. Checked studies attribute under half of the gap to unresolved V genes and leave the rest unexplained. V, J and clone size were drawn from that table, and D and trimming were deduced from the DNA. The sample data list about 270,000 clones, and more than 13% of these were observed just once. The ten most abundant clones make up 0.015% to 0.02% of the sample.

Results and caveats for the whole study, not just this receptor: Sequencing cDNA rather than genomic DNA could over-represent highly expressing activated cells, although activation and CD3 levels did not differ between groups. Naive, central memory and regulatory TCRB repertoires appeared to be more similar among patients than among healthy donors. Only small numbers of individuals were included in the HLA sub-analyses, which left unresolved whether HLA type had any influence on TCRB rearrangement. Shorter templates might have been favored by PCR, but patient and control samples were amplified and corrected together, so both groups would have been affected equally by any skew. Fewer insertions and more nucleotide deletions at VDJ recombination sites were observed in patients with type 1 diabetes, implying thymic rearrangement abnormalities. Type 1 diabetes patients showed a moderate but significant shortening of TCRB CDR3 length in all four CD4+ subsets.

Each donor gave one peripheral blood draw, approximately 0.11 L on average, collected into heparinised tubes. Naive, central memory, regulatory and stem cell-like memory CD4+ T cells were sorted on a BD FACSAria II using a panel including CD45RO, CCR7, CD25, CD127, CD95 and CD27. Every sorted population had a purity above 95%. Right away, PBMCs were isolated by Lymphoprep density gradient centrifugation and were stained directly, with no culture step. So that batch effects would be minimized, each experiment stained and sorted samples in pairs, pairing one healthy donor with one patient. This clone was found a few times. The antigen this receptor binds is unknown. One base away there is no much larger clone; base qualities are not given. V is cut back by 0 bases and J by 4 bases, with 6 bases in the junction unmatched. The CDR3 sequence holds 15 residues, the cysteine and phenylalanine included. The CDR3 DNA has 45 bases and is translated from base 1. The germline V gene (reference sequence) provides CDR1 SGHNT and CDR2 YYREEE.

The sequence is built from TRBV5-4 and TRBJ2-5, and TRBD1 matches 7 of the central bases. Sequenced: naive CD4+ T cells from blood. The intended sense of this specimen's cell subset or site label: true naive CD4+ T cells. This TCR derives from a man under 40 with type 1 diabetes. The CDR3 protein is CASSLEGAFAETQYF. The sequence in DNA is TGTGCCAGCAGCTTGGAGGGGGCGTTTGCAGAGACCCAGTACTTC. Reference TRBV5-4 and TRBJ2-5 proteins supply the regions before and after the CDR3; the full variable domain is: ETGVTQSPTHLIKTRGQQVTLRCSSQSGHNTVSWYQQALGQGPQFIFQYYREEENGRGNFPPRFSGLQFPNYSSELNVNALELDDSALYLCASSLEGAFAETQYFGPGTRLLVL.